The subject of this entry is one TCR beta chain. Its target is unknown. TCRdb's table, derived via immunoSEQ multiplex PCR, lists solely in-frame clones and lacks some. The data contain approximately 12,000 clones, about 81% of them singletons. The CDR3 length is 15 residues. Trimming cost V 4 bases and J 3 bases, with 14 bases left between them. CDR1 SGHRS and CDR2 YFSETQ come from the germline V gene. Methotrexate plus calcineurin inhibitor accompanied controls' myeloablative marrow transplants; sampling was 1 year later. This record comes from a study of T cells after posttransplantation cyclophosphamide. Study findings and constraints: Tissue-infiltrating T cells from skin or gut overlapped little with blood T cells. Later blood repertoires were often dominated by clones from the donor CD8+ memory compartment.

Sequencing used PBMCs, obtained roughly 370 days after allogeneic stem cell transplant with calcineurin inhibitor and methotrexate. The chain recombines TRBV5-1 with TRBJ1-5; D gene unclear. This receptor was identified in a young adult male patient who received an allogeneic stem cell transplant from an unrelated donor, was CMV-positive, and had acute GVHD only. Some T cells may be graft donor cells. DNA of the CDR3: TGCGCCAGCAGCCCCGACGGAGGGTTCAATCAGCCCCAGCATTTT. This sequence encodes CASSPDGGFNQPQHF.